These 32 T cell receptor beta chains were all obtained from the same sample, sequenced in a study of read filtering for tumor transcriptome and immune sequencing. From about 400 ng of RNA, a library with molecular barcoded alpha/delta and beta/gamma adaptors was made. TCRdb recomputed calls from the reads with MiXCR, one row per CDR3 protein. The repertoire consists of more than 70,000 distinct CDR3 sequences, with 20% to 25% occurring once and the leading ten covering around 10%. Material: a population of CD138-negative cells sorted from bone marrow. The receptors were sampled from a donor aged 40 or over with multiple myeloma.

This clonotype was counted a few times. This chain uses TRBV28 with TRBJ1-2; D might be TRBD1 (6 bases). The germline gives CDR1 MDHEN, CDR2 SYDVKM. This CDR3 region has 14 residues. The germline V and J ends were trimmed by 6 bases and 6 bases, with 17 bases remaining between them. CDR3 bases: TGTGCCAGCAGCCCCTTTGGGGGGGCCCATGGCTACACCTTC. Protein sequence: CASSPFGGAHGYTF.

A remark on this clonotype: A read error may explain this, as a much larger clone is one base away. CDR3 sequence (DNA): TGCAGCGTTGTTATCCTAGAGGGGGGCACAGATACGCAGTATTTT. Protein: CSVVILEGGTDTQYF. The V call is TRBV29-1, the J call TRBJ2-3; the D gene is possibly TRBD1 (6 bases). Trimming took 4 bases from V and 1 from J, leaving 15 bases between them. The CDR3 spans 15 residues. The germline V gene has CDR1 SQVTM and CDR2 ANQGSEA.

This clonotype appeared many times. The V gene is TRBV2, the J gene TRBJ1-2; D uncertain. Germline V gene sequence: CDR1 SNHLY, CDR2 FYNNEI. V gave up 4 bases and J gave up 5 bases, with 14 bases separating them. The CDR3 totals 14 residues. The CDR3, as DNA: TGTGCCAGCAGTGCAACACTGACGGTTTATGGCTACACCTTC. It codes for CASSATLTVYGYTF.

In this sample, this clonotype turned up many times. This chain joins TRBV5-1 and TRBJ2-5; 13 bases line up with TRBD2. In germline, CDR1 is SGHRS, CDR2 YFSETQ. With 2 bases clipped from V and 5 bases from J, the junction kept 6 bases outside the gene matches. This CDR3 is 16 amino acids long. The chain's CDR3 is CASSFQTSGGMETQYF. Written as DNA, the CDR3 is TGCGCCAGCAGCTTCCAGACTAGCGGGGGGATGGAGACCCAGTACTTC.

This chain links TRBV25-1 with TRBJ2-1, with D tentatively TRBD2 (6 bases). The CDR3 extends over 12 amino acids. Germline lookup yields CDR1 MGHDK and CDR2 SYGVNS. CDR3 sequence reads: CTNSGGVLAEFF. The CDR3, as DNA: TGTACCAACAGTGGAGGGGTCCTCGCCGAATTCTTC.

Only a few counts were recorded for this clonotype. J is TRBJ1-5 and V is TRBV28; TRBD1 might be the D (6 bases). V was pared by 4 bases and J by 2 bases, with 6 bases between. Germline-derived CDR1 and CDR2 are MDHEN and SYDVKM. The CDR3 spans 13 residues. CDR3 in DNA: TGTGCCAGCAGTTACAGGGGCAATCAGCCCCAGCATTTT. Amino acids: CASSYRGNQPQHF. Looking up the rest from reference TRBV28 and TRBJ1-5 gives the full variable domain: DVKVTQSSRYLVKRTGEKVFLECVQDMDHENMFWYRQDPGLGLRLIYFSYDVKMKEKGDIPEGYSVSREKKERFSLILESASTNQTSMYLCASSYRGNQPQHFGDGTRLSIL.

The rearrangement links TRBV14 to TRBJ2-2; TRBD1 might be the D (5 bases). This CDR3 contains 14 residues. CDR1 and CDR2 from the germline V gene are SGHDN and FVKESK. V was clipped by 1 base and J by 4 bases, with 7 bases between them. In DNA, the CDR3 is TGTGCCAGCAGCCAAGGCAGGGCCACCGGGGAGCTGTTTTTT. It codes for CASSQGRATGELFF.

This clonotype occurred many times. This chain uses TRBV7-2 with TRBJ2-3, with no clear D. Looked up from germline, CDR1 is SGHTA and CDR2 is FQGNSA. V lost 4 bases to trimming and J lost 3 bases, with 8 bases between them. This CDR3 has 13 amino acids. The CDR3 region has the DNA TGTGCCAGCAGCTCAACCCGAACAGATACGCAGTATTTT. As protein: CASSSTRTDTQYF.

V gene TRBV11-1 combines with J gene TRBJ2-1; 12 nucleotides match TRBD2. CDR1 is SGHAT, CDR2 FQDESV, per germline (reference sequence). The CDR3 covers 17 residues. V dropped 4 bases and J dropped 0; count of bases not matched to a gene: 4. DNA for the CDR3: TGTGCCAGCAGCTCGGCTAGCGGGGGGGCCTCCTACAATGAGCAGTTCTTC. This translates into CASSSASGGASYNEQFF. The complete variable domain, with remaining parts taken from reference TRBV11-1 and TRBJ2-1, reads EAEVAQSPRYKITEKSQAVAFWCDPISGHATLYWYRQILGQGPELLVQFQDESVVDDSQLPKDRFSAERLKGVDSTLKIQPAELGDSAMYLCASSSASGGASYNEQFFGPGTRLTVL.

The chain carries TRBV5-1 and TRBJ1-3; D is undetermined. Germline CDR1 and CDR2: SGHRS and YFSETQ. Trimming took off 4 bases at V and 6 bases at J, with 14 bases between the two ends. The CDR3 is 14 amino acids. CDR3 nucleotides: TGCGCCAGCAGCCCGTCCGGGAACTCAAACACCATATATTTT. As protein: CASSPSGNSNTIYF.

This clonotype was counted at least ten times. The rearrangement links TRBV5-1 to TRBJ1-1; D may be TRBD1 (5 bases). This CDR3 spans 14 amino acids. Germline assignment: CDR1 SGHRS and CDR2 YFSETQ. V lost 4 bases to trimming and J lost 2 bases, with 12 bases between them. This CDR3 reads CASSPSTDNTEAFF. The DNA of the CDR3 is TGCGCCAGCAGCCCATCGACAGACAACACTGAAGCTTTCTTT.

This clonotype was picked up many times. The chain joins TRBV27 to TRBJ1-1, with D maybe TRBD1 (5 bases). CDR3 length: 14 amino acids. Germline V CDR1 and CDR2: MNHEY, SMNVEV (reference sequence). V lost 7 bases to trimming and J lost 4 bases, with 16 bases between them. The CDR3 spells CASIGGALGTEAFF. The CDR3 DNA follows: TGTGCCAGCATAGGAGGGGCCCTCGGCACTGAAGCTTTCTTT.

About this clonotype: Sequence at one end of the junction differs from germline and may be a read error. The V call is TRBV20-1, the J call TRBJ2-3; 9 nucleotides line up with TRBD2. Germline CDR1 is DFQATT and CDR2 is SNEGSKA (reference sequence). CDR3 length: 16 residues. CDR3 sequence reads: CSAKDWRGGQTDSQYF. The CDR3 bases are TGCAGTGCTAAAGATTGGCGGGGGGGCCAGACAGATTCGCAGTATTTT.

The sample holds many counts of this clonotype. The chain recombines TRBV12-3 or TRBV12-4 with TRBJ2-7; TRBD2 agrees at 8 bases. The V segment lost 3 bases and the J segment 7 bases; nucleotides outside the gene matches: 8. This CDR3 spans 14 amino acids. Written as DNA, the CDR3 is TGTGCCAGCAGTTTTCGCGGGGGGATAGGGGAGCAGTACTTC. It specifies CASSFRGGIGEQYF.

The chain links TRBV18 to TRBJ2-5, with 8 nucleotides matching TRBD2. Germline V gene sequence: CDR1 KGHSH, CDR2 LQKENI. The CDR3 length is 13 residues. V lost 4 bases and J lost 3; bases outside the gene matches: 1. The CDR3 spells CASSLGLEETQYF. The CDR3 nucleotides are TGTGCCAGCTCACTGGGACTAGAAGAGACCCAGTACTTC. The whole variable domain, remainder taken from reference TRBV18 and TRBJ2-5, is NAGVMQNPRHLVRRRGQEARLRCSPMKGHSHVYWYRQLPEEGLKFMVYLQKENIIDESGMPKERFSAEFPKEGPSILRIQQVVRGDSAAYFCASSLGLEETQYFGPGTRLLVL.

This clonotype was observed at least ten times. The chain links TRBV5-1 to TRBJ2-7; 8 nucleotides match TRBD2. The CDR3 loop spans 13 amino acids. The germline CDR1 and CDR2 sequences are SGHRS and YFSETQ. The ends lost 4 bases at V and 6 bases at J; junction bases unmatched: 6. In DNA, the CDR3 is TGCGCCAGCAGCCCCGGCGGGGGGTTCGAGCAGTACTTC. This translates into CASSPGGGFEQYF.

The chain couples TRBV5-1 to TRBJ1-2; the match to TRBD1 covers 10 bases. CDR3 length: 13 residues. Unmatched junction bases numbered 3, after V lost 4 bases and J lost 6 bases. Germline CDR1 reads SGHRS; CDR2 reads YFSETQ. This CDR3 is CASSLTGGDGYTF. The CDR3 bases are TGCGCCAGCAGCCTGACAGGGGGCGATGGCTACACCTTC.

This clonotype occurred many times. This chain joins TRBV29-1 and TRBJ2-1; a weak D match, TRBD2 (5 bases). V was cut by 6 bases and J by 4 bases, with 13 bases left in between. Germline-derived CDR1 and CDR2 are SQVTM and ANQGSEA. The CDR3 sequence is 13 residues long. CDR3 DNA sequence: TGCAGCGTCCGCCCGGACTTATACAATGAGCAGTTCTTC. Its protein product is CSVRPDLYNEQFF.

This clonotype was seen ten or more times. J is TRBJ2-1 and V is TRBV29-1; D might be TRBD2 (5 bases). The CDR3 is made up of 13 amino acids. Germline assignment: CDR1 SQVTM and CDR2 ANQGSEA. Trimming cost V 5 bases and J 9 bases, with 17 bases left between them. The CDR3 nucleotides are TGCAGCGTTCGATGGTCATTGAGCGGTGAGCAGTTCTTC. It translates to CSVRWSLSGEQFF.

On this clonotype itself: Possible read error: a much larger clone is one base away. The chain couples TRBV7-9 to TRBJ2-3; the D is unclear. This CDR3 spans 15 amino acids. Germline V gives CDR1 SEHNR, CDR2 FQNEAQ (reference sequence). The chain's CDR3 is CASSLGTRGTDAQYF. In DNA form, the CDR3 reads TGTGCCAGCAGCTTAGGAACCAGAGGCACAGATGCGCAGTATTTT.

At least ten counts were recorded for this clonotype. CDR3 sequence reads: CASSPQGLSDTQYF. In DNA form, the CDR3 reads TGTGCCAGCAGCCCTCAAGGGTTATCGGATACGCAGTATTTT. This sequence joins TRBV9 and TRBJ2-3; D call uncertain. CDR1 SGDLS and CDR2 YYNGEE come from the germline V gene. V gave up 4 bases and J gave up 6 bases, with 15 bases separating them. The CDR3 has 14 amino acids.

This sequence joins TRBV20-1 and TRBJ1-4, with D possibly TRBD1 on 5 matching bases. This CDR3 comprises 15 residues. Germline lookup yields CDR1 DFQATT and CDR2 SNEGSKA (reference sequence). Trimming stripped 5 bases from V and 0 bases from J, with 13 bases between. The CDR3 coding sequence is TGCAGTGCTCCTGGGACGGGTCCAACTAATGAAAAACTGTTTTTT. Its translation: CSAPGTGPTNEKLFF.

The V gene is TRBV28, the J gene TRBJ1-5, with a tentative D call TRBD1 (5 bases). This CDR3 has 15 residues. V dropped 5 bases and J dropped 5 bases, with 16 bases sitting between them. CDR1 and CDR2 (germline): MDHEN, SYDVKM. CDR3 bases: TGTGCCAGCAGTCCTCGGGCAGGGACGCATCAGCCCCAGCATTTT. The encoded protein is CASSPRAGTHQPQHF.

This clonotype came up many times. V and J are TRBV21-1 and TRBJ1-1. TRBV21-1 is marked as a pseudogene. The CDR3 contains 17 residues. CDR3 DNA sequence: TGTGCCAGCGTCGACCCCGAGGTCCGCGGTGAGGTCTCGTCAGCTTTCTTT. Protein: CASVDPEVRGEVSSAFF.

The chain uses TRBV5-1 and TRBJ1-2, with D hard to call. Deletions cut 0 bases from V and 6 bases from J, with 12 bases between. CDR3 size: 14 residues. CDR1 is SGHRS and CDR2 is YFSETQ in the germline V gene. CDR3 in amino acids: CASSLVHWEHGYTF. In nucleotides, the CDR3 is TGCGCCAGCAGCTTGGTACACTGGGAGCATGGCTACACCTTC. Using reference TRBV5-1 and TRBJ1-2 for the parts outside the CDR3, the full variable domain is KAGVTQTPRYLIKTRGQQVTLSCSPISGHRSVSWYQQTPGQGLQFLFEYFSETQRNKGNFPGRFSGRQFSNSRSEMNVSTLELGDSALYLCASSLVHWEHGYTFGSGTRLTVV.

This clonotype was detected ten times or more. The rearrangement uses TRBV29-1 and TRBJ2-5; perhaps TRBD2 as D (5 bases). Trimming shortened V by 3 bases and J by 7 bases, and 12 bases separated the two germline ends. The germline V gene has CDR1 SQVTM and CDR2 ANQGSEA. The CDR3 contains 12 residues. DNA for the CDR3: TGCAGCGTTGAGTTAGCGACTGGGACCCAGTACTTC. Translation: CSVELATGTQYF. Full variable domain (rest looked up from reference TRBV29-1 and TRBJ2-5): SAVISQKPSRDICQRGTSLTIQCQVDSQVTMMFWYRQQPGQSLTLIATANQGSEATYESGFVIDKFPISRPNLTFSTLTVSNMSPEDSSIYLCSVELATGTQYFGPGTRLLVL.

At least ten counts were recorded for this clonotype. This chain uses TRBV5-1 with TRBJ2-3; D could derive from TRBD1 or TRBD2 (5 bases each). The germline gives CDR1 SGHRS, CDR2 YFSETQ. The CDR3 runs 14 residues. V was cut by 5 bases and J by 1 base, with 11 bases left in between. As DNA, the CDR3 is TGCGCCAGCAGTCAGGGAGACGGCACAGATACGCAGTATTTT. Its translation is CASSQGDGTDTQYF.

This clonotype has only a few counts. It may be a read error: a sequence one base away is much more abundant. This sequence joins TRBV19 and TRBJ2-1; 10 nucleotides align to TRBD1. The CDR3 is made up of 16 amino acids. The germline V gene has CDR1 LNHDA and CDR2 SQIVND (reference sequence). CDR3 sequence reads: CASSMGGTGEYSEQFF. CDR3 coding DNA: TGTGCCAGTAGTATGGGCGGGACAGGGGAATACAGTGAGCAGTTCTTC.

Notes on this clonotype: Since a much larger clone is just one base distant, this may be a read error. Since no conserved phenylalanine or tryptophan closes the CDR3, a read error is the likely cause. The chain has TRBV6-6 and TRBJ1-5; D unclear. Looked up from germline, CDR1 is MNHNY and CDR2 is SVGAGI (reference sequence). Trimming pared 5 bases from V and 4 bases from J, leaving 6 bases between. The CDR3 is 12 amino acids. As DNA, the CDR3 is TGTGCCAGCAGTCCCCGAAATCAGCCCCAGCATCTT. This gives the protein CASSPRNQPQHL.

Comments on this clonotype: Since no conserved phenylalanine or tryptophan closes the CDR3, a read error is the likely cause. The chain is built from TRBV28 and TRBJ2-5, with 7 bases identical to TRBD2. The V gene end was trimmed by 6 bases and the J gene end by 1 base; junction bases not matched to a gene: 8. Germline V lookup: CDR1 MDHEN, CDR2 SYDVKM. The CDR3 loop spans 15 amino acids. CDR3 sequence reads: CASRAQRGTQETQYL. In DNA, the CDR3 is TGTGCCAGCAGGGCACAGCGGGGCACCCAAGAGACCCAGTACCTC.

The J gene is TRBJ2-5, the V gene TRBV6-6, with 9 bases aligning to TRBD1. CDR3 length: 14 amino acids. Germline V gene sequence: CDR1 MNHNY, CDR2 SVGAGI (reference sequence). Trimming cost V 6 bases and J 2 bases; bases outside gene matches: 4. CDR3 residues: CASSGQGRQETQYF. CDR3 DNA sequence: TGTGCCAGCAGCGGACAGGGGCGACAAGAGACCCAGTACTTC.

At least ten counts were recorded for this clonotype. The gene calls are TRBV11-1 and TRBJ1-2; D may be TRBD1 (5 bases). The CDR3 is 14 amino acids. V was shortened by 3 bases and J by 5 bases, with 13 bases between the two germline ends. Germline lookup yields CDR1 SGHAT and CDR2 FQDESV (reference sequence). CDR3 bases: TGTGCCAGCAGCTTCAATAGGGGACCTTATGGCTACACCTTC. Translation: CASSFNRGPYGYTF.